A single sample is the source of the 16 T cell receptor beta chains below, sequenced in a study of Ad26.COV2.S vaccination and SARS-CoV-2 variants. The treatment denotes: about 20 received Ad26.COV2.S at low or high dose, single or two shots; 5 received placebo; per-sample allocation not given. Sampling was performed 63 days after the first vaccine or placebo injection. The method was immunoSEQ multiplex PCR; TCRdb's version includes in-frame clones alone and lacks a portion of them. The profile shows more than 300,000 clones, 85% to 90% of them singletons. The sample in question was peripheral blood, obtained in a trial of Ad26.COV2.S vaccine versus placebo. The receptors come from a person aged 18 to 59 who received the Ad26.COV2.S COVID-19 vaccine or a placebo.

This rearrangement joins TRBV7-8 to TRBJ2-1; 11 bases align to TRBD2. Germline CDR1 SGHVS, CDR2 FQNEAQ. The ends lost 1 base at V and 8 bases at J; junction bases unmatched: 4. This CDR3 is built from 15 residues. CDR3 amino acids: CASSLGSGGADEQFF. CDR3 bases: TGTGCCAGCAGCTTAGGTAGCGGGGGGGCGGATGAGCAGTTCTTC.

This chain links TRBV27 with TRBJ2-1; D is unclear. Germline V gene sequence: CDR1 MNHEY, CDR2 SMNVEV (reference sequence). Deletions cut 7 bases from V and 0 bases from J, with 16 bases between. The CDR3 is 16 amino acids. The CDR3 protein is CASNSQRFSSYNEQFF. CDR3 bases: TGTGCCAGCAATTCCCAGAGGTTTAGCTCCTACAATGAGCAGTTCTTC.

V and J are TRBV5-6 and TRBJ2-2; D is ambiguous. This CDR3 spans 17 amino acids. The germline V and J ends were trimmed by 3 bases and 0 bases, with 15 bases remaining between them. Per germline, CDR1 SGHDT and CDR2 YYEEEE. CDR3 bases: TGTGCCAGCAGCTACCTCCGGGCGTTCGCGAACACCGGGGAGCTGTTTTTT. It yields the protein CASSYLRAFANTGELFF.

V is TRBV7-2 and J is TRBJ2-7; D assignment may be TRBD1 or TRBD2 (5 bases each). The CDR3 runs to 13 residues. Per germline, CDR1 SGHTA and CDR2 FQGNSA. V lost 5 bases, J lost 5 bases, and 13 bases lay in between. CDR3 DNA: TGTGCCAGCAGCCCCGCAATGGGGGACGAGCAGTACTTC. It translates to CASSPAMGDEQYF.

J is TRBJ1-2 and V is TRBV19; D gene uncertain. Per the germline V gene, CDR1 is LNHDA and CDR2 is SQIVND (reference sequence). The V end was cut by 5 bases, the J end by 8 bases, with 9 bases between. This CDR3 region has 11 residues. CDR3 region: CASSERWGYTF. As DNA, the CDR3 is TGTGCCAGTAGTGAAAGGTGGGGCTACACCTTC.

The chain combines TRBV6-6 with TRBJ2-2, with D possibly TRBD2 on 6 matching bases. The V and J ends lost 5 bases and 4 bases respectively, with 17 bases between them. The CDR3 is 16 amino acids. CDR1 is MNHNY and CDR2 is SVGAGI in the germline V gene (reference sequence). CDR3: CASSVPGSGGTGELFF. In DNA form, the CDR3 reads TGTGCCAGCAGTGTACCGGGTTCCGGGGGCACCGGGGAGCTGTTTTTT.

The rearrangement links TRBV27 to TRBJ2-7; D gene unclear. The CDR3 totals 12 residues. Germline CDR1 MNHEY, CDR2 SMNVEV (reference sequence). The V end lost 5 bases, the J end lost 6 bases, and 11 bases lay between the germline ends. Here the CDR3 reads CASSRYLGEQYF. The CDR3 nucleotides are TGTGCCAGCAGTAGATATCTGGGCGAGCAGTACTTC.

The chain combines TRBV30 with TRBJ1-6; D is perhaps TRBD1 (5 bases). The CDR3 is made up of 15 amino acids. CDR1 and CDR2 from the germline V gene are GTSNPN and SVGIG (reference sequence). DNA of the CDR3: TGTGCTATTACGGTGGAGGGGATACAGAATTCACCCCTCCACTTT. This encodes CAITVEGIQNSPLHF.

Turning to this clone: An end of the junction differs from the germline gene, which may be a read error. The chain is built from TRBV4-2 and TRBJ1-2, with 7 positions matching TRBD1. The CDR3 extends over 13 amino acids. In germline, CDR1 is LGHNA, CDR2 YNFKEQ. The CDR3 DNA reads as TGTGCCAGCAGCCAAGATAGGGCTTCGGACAGGTCCTTC. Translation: CASSQDRASDRSF.

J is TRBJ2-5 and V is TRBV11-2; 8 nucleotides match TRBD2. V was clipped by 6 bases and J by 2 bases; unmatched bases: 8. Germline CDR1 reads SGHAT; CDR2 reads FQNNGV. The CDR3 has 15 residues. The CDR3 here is CASSEGSGAQETQYF. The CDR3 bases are TGTGCCAGCAGTGAGGGTAGCGGGGCGCAAGAGACCCAGTACTTC.

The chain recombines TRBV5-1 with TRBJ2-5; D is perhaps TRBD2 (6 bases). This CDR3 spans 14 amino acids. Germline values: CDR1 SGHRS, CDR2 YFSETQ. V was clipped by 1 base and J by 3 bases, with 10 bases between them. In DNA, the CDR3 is TGCGCCAGCAGCTTGTACCGGACTAAAGAGACCCAGTACTTC. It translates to CASSLYRTKETQYF.

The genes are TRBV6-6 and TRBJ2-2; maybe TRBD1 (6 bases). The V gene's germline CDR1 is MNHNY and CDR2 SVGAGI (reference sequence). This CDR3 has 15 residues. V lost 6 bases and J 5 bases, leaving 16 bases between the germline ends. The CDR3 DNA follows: TGTGCCAGCAGGCCACAGGGCGGTCGAACCGGGGAGCTGTTTTTT. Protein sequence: CASRPQGGRTGELFF.

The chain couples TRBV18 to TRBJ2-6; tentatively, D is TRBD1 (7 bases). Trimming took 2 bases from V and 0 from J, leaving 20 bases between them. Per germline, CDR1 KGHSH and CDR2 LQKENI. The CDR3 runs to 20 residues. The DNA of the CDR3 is TGTGCCAGCTCACCAATGGGACAGAGTGTTAGCGGCTCTGGGGCCAACGTCCTGACTTTC. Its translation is CASSPMGQSVSGSGANVLTF.

The CDR3 is CASSLNYVETQYF. The CDR3 coding sequence is TGCGCCAGCAGCTTGAATTACGTTGAGACCCAGTACTTC. The chain has TRBV5-1 and TRBJ2-5; D call uncertain. This CDR3 is built from 13 residues. Germline CDR1 reads SGHRS; CDR2 reads YFSETQ. Trimming cost V 1 base and J 5 bases, with 9 bases left between them.

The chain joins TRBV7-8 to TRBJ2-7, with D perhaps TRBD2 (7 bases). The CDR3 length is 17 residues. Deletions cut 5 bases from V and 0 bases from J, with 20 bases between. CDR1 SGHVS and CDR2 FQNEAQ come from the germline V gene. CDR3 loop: CASSPRGGAGSSYEQYF. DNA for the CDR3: TGTGCCAGCAGCCCACGAGGGGGAGCGGGGAGCTCCTACGAGCAGTACTTC.

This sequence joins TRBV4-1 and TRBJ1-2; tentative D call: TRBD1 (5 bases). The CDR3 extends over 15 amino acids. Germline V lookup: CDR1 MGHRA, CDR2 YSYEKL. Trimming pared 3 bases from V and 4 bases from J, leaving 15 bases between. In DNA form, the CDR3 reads TGCGCCAGCAGCCAGGAATCCAGGGATATCTATGGCTACACCTTC. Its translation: CASSQESRDIYGYTF.